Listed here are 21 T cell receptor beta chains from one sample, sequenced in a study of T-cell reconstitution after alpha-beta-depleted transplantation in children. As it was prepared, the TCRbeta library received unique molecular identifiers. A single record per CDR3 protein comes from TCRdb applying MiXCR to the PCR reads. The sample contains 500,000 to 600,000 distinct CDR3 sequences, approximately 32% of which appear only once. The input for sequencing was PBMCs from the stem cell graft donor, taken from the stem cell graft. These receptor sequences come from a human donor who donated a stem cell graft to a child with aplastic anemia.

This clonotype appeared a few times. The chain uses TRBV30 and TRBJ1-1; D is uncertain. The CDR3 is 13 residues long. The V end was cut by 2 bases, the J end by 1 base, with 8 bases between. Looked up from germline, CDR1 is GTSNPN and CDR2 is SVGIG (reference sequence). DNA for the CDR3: TGTGCCTGGAGTACACAGCAGAACACTGAAGCTTTCTTT. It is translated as CAWSTQQNTEAFF.

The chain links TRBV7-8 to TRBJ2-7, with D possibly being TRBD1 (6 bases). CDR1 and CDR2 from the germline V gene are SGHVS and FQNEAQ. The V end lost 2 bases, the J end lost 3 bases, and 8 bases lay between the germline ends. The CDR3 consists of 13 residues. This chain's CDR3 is CASSLRQDYEQYF. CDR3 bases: TGTGCCAGCAGCTTAAGACAGGACTACGAGCAGTACTTC.

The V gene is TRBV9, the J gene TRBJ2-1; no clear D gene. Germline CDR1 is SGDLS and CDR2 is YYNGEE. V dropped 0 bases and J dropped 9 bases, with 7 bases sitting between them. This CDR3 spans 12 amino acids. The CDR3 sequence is CASSVEMGEQFF. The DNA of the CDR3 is TGTGCCAGCAGCGTAGAGATGGGTGAGCAGTTCTTC.

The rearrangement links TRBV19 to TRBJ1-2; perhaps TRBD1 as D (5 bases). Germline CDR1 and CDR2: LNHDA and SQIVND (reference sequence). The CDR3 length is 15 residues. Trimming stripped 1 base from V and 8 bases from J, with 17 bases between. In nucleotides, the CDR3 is TGTGCCAGTAGTATAGCCCGGGGGTCTTCGGGAGGCTACACCTTC. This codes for CASSIARGSSGGYTF.

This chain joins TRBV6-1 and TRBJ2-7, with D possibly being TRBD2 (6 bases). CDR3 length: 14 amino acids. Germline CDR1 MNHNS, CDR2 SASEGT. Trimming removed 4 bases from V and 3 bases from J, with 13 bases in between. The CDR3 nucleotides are TGTGCCAGCAGTGTGGAGGGATCTAGCTACGAGCAGTACGTC. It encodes CASSVEGSSYEQYV.

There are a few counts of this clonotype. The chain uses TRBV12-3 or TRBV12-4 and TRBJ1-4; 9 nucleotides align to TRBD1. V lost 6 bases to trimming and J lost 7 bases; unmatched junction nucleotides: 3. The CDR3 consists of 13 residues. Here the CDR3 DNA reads TGTGCCAGCAGCGGGACAGGGCGTGAAAAACTGTTTTTT. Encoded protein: CASSGTGREKLFF.

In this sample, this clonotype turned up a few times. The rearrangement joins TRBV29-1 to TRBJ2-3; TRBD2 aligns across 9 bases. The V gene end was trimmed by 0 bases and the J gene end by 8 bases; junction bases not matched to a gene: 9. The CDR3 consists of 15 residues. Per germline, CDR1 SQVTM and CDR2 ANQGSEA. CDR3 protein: CSVEDPAGGPVTQYF. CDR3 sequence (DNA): TGCAGCGTTGAAGATCCTGCGGGAGGGCCCGTTACGCAGTATTTT.

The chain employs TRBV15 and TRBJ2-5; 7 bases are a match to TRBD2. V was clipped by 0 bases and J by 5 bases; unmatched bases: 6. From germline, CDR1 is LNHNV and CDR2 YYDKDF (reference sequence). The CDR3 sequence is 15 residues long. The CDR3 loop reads CATSRDWGGIETQYF. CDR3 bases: TGTGCCACCAGCAGAGATTGGGGAGGGATCGAGACCCAGTACTTC.

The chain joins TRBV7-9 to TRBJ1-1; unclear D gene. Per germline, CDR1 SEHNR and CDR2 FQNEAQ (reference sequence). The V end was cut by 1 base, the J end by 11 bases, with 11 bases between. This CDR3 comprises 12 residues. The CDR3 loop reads CASSLGDWAAFF. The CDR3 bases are TGTGCCAGCAGCTTAGGCGATTGGGCGGCTTTCTTT.

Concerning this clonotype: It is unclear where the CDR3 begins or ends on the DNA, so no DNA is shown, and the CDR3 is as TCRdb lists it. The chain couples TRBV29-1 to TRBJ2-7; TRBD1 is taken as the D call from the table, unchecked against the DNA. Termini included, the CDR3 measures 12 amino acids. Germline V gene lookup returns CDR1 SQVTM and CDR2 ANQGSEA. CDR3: CSVVRGRHEQYF.

The CDR3 region has the DNA TGTGCCACCAAGGGGTCGAACACTGAAGCTTTCTTT. Protein sequence: CATKGSNTEAFF. This chain joins TRBV15 and TRBJ1-1; TRBD1 is a possible D gene (5 bases). Looked up from germline, CDR1 is LNHNV and CDR2 is YYDKDF (reference sequence). V was clipped by 7 bases and J by 1 base, with 7 bases between them. CDR3 length: 12 amino acids.

For the CDR3, the DNA is TGTGCCAGCATCAATCACCGGGGGCCAGATACGCAGTATTTT. It encodes CASINHRGPDTQYF. The rearrangement links TRBV7-2 to TRBJ2-3, with D perhaps TRBD1 or TRBD2 (6 bases each). Germline CDR1 reads SGHTA; CDR2 reads FQGNSA. The CDR3 length is 14 residues. V was pared by 7 bases and J by 4 bases, with 15 bases between.

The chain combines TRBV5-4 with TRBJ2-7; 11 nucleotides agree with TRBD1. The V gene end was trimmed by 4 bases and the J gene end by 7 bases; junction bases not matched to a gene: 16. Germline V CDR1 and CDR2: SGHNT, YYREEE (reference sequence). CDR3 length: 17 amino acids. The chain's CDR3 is CASSRRTGGAPSTEQYF. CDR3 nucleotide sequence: TGTGCCAGCAGCAGACGGACAGGGGGCGCCCCATCTACGGAGCAGTACTTC.

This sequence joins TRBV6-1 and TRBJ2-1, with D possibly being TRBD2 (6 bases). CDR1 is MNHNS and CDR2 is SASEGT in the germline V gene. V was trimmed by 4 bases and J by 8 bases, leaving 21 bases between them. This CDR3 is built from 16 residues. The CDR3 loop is CASSGRGTDPSDEQFF. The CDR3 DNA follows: TGTGCCAGCAGTGGAAGAGGGACTGACCCGAGCGATGAGCAGTTCTTC.

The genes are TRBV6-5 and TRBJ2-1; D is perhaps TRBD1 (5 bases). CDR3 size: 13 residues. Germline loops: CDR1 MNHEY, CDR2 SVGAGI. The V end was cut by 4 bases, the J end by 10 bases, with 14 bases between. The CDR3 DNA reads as TGTGCCAGCAGTTCATCTAGGGCAGGGGAGCAGTTCTTC. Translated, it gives CASSSSRAGEQFF.

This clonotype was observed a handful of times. CDR3 protein: CASTKLAGVYEQYF. The DNA of the CDR3 is TGTGCCAGCACTAAACTAGCGGGGGTTTACGAGCAGTACTTC. V usage is TRBV6-1 and J usage is TRBJ2-7; 11 bases fit TRBD2. The CDR3 totals 14 residues. Losses at the gene ends were 7 bases for V and 4 bases for J; bases not matched to a gene: 6. The germline V gene has CDR1 MNHNS and CDR2 SASEGT.

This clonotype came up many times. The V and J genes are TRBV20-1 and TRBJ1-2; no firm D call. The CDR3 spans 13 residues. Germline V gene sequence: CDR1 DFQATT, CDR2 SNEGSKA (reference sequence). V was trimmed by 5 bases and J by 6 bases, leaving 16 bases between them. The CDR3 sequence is CSAGFADWDGYTF. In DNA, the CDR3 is TGCAGTGCTGGGTTCGCGGACTGGGATGGCTACACCTTC.

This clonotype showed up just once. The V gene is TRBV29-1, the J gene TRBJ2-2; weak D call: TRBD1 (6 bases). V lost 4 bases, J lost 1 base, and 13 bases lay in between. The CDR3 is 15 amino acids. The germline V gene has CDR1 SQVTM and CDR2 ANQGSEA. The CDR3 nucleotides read TGCAGCGTTGTCCCTAGAGGGGGGAACACCGGGGAGCTGTTTTTT. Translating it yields CSVVPRGGNTGELFF.

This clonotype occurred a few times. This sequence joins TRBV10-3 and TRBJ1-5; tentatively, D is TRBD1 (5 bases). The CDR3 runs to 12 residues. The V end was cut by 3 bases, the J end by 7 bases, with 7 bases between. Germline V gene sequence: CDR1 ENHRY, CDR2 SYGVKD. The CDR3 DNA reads TGTGCCATCAGTGACGGGACGCAGCCCCAGCATTTT. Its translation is CAISDGTQPQHF.

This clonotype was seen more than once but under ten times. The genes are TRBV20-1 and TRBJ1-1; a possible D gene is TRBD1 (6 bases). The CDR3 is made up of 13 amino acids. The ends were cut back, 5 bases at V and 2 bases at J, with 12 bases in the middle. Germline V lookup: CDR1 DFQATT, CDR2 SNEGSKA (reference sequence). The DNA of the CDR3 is TGCAGTGCTGGGGGGGGCGGCAACACTGAAGCTTTCTTT. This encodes CSAGGGGNTEAFF.

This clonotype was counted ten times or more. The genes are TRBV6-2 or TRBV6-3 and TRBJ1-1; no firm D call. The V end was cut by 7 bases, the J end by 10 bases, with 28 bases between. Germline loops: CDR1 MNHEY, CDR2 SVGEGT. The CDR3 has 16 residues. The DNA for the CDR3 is TGTGCCAGCACCAAATTTACGGACGGCGACAAAGGTGTAGCTTTCTTT. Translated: CASTKFTDGDKGVAFF.